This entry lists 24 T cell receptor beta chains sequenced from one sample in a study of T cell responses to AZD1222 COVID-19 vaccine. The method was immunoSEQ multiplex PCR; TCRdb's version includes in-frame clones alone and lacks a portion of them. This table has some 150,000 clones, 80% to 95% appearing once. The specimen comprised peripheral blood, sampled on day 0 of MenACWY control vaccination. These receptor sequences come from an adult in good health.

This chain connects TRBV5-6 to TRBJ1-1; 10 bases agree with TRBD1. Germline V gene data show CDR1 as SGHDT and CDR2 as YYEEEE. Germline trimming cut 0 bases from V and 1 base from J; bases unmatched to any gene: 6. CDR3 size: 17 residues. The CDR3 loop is CASSLAGTGVRNTEAFF. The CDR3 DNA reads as TGTGCCAGCAGCTTGGCCGGGACAGGGGTCCGGAACACTGAAGCTTTCTTT.

CDR3 sequence reads: CASSLASGGSYEQYF. The CDR3 DNA sequence: TGTGCCAGCAGCTTGGCCAGTGGGGGCTCCTACGAGCAGTACTTC. The V call is TRBV5-8, the J call TRBJ2-7; D tentatively fits TRBD1 or TRBD2 (5 bases each). The germline gives CDR1 SGHTS, CDR2 YDEGEE. Trimming took off 0 bases at V and 0 bases at J, with 10 bases between the two ends. The CDR3 is 15 amino acids.

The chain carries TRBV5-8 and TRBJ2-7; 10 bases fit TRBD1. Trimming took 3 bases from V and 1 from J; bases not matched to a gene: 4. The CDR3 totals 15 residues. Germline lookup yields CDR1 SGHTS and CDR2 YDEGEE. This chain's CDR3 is CASSSSGQGSYEQYF. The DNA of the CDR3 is TGTGCCAGCAGCTCATCGGGACAGGGGTCCTACGAGCAGTACTTC.

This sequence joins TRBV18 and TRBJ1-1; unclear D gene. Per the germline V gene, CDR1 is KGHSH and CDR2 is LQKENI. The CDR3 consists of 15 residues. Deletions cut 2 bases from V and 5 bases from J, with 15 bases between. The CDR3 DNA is TGTGCCAGCTCACCATTCGGCGCCCTGGGGACTGAAGCTTTCTTT. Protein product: CASSPFGALGTEAFF.

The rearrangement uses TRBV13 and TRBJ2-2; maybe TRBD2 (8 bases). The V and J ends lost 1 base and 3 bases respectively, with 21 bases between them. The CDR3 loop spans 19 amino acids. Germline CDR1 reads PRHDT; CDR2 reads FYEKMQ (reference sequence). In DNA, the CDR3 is TGTGCCAGCAGCTTAGTAGCCCTCGGGAGGGGGCGATACACCGGGGAGCTGTTTTTT. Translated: CASSLVALGRGRYTGELFF.

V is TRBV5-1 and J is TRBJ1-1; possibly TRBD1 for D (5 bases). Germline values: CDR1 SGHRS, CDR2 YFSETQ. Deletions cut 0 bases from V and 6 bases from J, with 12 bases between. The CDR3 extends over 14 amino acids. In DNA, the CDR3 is TGCGCCAGCAGCTTGGCCGGGGACTTCGCTGAAGCTTTCTTT. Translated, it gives CASSLAGDFAEAFF.

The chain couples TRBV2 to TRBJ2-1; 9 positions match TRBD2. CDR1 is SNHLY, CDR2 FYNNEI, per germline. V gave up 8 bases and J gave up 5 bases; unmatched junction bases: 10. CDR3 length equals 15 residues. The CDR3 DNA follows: TGTGCCAGCGGTAGACTAGCGGCTATAAACAATGAGCAGTTCTTC. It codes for CASGRLAAINNEQFF.

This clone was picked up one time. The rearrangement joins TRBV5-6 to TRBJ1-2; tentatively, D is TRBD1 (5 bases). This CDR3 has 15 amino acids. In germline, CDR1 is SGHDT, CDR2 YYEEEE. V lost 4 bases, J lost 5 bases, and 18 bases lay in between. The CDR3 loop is CASSLPTATGYGYTF. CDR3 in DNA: TGTGCCAGCAGCCTACCGACAGCCACTGGGTATGGCTACACCTTC.

CDR3 coding DNA: TGTGCCAGCGAGCGTGACTCGGGCCCCTACAATGAGCAGTTCTTC. Translation: CASERDSGPYNEQFF. This chain uses TRBV2 with TRBJ2-1, with no clear D. In germline, CDR1 is SNHLY, CDR2 FYNNEI. The CDR3 consists of 15 residues. V shed 8 bases and J shed 2 bases, with 16 bases lying between them.

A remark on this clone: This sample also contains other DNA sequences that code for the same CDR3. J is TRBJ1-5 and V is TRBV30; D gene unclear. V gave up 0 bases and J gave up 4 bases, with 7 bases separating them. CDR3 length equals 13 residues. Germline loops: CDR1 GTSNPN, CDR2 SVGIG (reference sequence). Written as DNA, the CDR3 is TGTGCCTGGAGTGTCGGAGGGAATCAGCCCCAGCATTTT. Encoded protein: CAWSVGGNQPQHF.

CDR3 amino acids: CASSIDRDSILNEQFF. CDR3 nucleotides: TGTGCCAGCAGCATCGACCGGGACTCCATTTTAAATGAGCAGTTCTTC. The J gene is TRBJ2-1, the V gene TRBV7-3, with D tentatively TRBD2 (6 bases). V lost 5 bases, J lost 7 bases, and 21 bases lay in between. CDR3 size: 16 residues. The V gene's germline CDR1 is SGHTA and CDR2 FQGTGA.

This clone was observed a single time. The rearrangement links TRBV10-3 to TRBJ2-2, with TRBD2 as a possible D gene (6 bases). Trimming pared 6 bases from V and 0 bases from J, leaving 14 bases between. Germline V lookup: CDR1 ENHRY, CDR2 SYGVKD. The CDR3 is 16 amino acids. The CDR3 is CAIRGGQAPNTGELFF. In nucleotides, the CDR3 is TGTGCCATCAGGGGAGGACAAGCCCCGAACACCGGGGAGCTGTTTTTT.

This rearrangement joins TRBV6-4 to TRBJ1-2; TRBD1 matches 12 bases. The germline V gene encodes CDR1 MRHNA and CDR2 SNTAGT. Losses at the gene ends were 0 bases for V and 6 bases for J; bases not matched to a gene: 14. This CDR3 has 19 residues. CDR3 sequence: CASSDSYFTGTGGSDGYTF. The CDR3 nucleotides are TGTGCCAGCAGTGACTCATACTTTACCGGGACAGGGGGCTCTGATGGCTACACCTTC.

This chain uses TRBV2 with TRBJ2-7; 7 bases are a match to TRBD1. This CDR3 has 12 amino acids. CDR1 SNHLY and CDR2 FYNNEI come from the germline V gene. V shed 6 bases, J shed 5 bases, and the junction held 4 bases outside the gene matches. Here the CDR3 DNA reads TGTGCCAGCAGCCCACAGGGGAACGAGCAGTACTTC. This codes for CASSPQGNEQYF.

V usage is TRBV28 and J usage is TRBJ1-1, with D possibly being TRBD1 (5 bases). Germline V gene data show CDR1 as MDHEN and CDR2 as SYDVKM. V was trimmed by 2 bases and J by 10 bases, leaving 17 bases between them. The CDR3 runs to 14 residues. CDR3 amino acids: CASSLGAVRDRAFF. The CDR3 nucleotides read TGTGCCAGCAGTTTAGGGGCCGTCCGGGATAGAGCTTTCTTT. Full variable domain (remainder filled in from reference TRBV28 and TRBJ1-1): DVKVTQSSRYLVKRTGEKVFLECVQDMDHENMFWYRQDPGLGLRLIYFSYDVKMKEKGDIPEGYSVSREKKERFSLILESASTNQTSMYLCASSLGAVRDRAFFGQGTRLTVV.

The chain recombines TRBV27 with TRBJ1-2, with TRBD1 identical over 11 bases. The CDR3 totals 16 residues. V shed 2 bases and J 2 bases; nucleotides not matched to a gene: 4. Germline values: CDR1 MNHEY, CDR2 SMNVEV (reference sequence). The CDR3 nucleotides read TGTGCCAGCAGTTTAGTCGGACAGGGGGCGAACTATGGCTACACCTTC. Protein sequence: CASSLVGQGANYGYTF.

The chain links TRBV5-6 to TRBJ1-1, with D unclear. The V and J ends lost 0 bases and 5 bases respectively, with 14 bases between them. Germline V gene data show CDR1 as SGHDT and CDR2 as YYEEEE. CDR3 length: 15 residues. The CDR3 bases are TGTGCCAGCAGCTTGGAATCATATGGGTTAACTGAAGCTTTCTTT. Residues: CASSLESYGLTEAFF.

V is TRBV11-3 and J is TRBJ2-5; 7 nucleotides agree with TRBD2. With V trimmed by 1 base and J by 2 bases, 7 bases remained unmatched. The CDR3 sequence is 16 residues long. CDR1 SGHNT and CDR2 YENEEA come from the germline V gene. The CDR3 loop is CASSLGTSGKQETQYF. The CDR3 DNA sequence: TGTGCCAGCAGCTTAGGGACTAGTGGAAAGCAAGAGACCCAGTACTTC.

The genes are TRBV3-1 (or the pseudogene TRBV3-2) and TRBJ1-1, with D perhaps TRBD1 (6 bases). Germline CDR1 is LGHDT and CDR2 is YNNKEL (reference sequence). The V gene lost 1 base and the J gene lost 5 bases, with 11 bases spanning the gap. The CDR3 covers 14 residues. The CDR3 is CASSQVGRGTEAFF. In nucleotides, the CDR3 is TGTGCCAGCAGCCAAGTTGGCAGGGGAACTGAAGCTTTCTTT.

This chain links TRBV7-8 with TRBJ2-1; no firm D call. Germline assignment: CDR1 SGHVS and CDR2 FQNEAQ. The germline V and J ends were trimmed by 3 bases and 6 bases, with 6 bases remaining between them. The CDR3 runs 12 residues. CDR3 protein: CASSFYVNEQFF. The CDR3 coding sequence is TGTGCCAGCAGCTTTTATGTCAATGAGCAGTTCTTC.

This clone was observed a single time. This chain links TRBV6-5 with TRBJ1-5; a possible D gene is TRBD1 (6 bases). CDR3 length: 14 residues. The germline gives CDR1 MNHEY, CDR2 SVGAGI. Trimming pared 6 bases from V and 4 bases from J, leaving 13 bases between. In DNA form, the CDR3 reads TGTGCCAGCAGAGGACAGACATGGAATCAGCCCCAGCATTTT. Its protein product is CASRGQTWNQPQHF.

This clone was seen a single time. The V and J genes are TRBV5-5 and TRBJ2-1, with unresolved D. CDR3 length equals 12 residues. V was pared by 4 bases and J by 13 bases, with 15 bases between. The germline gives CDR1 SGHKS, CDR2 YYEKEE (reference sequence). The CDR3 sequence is CASSAVPRPQFF. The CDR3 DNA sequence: TGTGCCAGCAGCGCCGTTCCCCGACCACAGTTCTTC.

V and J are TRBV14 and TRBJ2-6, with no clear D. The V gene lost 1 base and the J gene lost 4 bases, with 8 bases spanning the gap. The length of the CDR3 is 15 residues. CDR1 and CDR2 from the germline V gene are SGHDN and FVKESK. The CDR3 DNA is TGTGCCAGCAGCCAAGCCGGATACGGGGCCAACGTCCTGACTTTC. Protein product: CASSQAGYGANVLTF.

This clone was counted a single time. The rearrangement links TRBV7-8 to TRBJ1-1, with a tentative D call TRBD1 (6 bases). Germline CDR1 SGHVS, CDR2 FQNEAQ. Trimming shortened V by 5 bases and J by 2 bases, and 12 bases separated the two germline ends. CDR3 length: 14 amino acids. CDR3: CASSHRTANTEAFF. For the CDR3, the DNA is TGTGCCAGCAGCCACCGGACAGCTAACACTGAAGCTTTCTTT.